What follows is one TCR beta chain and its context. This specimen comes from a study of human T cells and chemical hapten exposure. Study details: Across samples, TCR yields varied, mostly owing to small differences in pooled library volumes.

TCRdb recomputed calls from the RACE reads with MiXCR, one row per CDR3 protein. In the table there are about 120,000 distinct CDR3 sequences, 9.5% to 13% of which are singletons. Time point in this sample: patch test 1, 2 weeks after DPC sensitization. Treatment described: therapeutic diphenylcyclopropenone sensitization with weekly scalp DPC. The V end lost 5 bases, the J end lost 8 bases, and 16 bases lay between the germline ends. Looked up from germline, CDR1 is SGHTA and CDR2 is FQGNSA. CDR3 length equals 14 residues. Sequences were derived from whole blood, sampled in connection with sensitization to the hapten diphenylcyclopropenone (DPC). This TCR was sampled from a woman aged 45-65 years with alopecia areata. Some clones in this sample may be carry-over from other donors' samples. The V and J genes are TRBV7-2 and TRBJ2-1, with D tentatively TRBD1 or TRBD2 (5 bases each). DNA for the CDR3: TGTGCCAGCAGCAGGGACCGCGAACTGTATGAGCAGTTCTTC. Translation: CASSRDRELYEQFF.